The sequence of this T cell receptor beta chain was determined in a study of blood T cell repertoires in COVID-19. Study-wide context: Sites in the United States, Italy and Spain provided acute and convalescent COVID-19 samples. The analysed material was cDNA or gDNA that came from T cells, B-cell-depleted T cells, or PBMCs.

The CDR3 contains 15 residues. With 5 bases clipped from V and 6 bases from J, the junction kept 11 bases outside the gene matches. Germline CDR1 is SGHNT and CDR2 is YENEEA. Per the study methods: Estimation of nucleated cell counts was performed using reference gene primer amplification. TCRdb keeps only in-frame clones here, not all; method: immunoSEQ multiplex PCR. Clone size and V and J calls were adopted from that table, with D and trimming inferred from the DNA. The sample carries more than 100,000 clones, 85% to 90% recorded once. This chain connects TRBV11-3 to TRBJ2-7; 9 bases line up with TRBD1. The sample taken for sequencing was peripheral blood. This TCR was recovered from a woman in her 70s with acute or convalescent COVID-19. CDR3: CASSGWGQGNVEQYF. Here the CDR3 DNA reads TGTGCCAGCAGCGGCTGGGGACAGGGTAATGTCGAGCAGTACTTC.